One sample yielded the 25 T cell receptor beta chains listed below, sequenced in a study of blood T cell repertoires in COVID-19. The protocol was immunoSEQ multiplex PCR, while the TCRdb copy is restricted to in-frame clones and leaves out a portion. The repertoire has 200,000 to 300,000 clones, around 90% of them found once; the top ten carry 3%. The sample comprised peripheral blood. The source of these receptors is a man aged 18 to 30 with active or convalescent COVID-19.

This chain connects TRBV12-3 or TRBV12-4 to TRBJ1-5; D might be TRBD1 (5 bases). This CDR3 contains 13 residues. V was trimmed by 2 bases and J by 6 bases, leaving 8 bases between them. The CDR3 protein is CASSLTQAQPQHF. CDR3 sequence (DNA): TGTGCCAGCAGTTTAACACAGGCTCAGCCCCAGCATTTT.

This chain links TRBV2 with TRBJ1-5; D gene unclear. Germline CDR1 and CDR2: SNHLY and FYNNEI. This CDR3 has 15 residues. V was trimmed by 6 bases and J by 4 bases, leaving 16 bases between them. The CDR3 nucleotides are TGTGCCAGCAGGTGGGAGGGCCTTAATAATCAGCCCCAGCATTTT. It translates to CASRWEGLNNQPQHF.

V is TRBV7-2 and J is TRBJ1-1, with D tentatively TRBD1 (6 bases). Trimming stripped 7 bases from V and 2 bases from J, with 17 bases between. CDR3 length: 15 residues. Germline CDR1 SGHTA, CDR2 FQGNSA. CDR3 sequence: CASTLGAGLNTEAFF. The CDR3 nucleotides are TGTGCCAGCACCCTGGGGGCAGGGCTAAACACTGAAGCTTTCTTT.

The rearrangement uses TRBV11-2 and TRBJ1-2; no clear D gene. V lost 5 bases and J 8 bases, leaving 12 bases between the germline ends. Per the germline V gene, CDR1 is SGHAT and CDR2 is FQNNGV. The CDR3 is 12 residues long. In nucleotides, the CDR3 is TGTGCCAGCAGCGCCGCGCATAGCGGCTACACCTTC. Encoded protein: CASSAAHSGYTF.

The chain combines TRBV11-2 with TRBJ2-1, with 8 nucleotides matching TRBD2. Per germline, CDR1 SGHAT and CDR2 FQNNGV. The junction had 13 bases not matched to a gene; V was cut back by 4 bases and J by 8 bases. This CDR3 region has 16 residues. The CDR3 DNA is TGTGCCAGCAGCTACGGGAGGGCGGGGGGCTTATATGAGCAGTTCTTC. This sequence encodes CASSYGRAGGLYEQFF.

The chain joins TRBV7-2 to TRBJ2-5, with TRBD2 identical over 11 bases. This CDR3 spans 16 amino acids. Germline V CDR1 and CDR2: SGHTA, FQGNSA. V lost 1 base to trimming and J lost 4 bases; unmatched junction nucleotides: 5. CDR3 sequence reads: CASSLVVSGGAETQYF. The DNA for the CDR3 is TGTGCCAGCAGCTTAGTTGTTAGCGGGGGGGCAGAGACCCAGTACTTC.

V gene TRBV5-4 combines with J gene TRBJ1-1; D remains unclear. Per germline, CDR1 SGHNT and CDR2 YYREEE (reference sequence). V gave up 0 bases and J gave up 8 bases, with 11 bases separating them. This CDR3 has 13 amino acids. CDR3: CASSLGPNEEAFF. Written as DNA, the CDR3 is TGTGCCAGCAGCTTGGGGCCCAATGAAGAAGCTTTCTTT.

The chain combines TRBV7-3 with TRBJ2-6; 11 positions match TRBD1. CDR3 length: 17 residues. The germline gives CDR1 SGHTA, CDR2 FQGTGA. The trim removed 5 bases at V and 1 base at J, leaving 4 bases unmatched. In DNA, the CDR3 is TGTGCCAGCAGCCCGGACAGGGGGCGATCTGGGGCCAACGTCCTGACTTTC. Protein sequence: CASSPDRGRSGANVLTF.

This rearrangement joins TRBV7-9 to TRBJ1-4, with TRBD1 matching over 11 bases. The CDR3 is 18 residues long. Germline CDR1 and CDR2: SEHNR and FQNEAQ (reference sequence). Trimming at V came to 5 bases and at J to 8 bases, leaving 16 bases not matched to a gene. The CDR3: CASSGRQGDRGTREKLFF. The CDR3 region has the DNA TGTGCCAGCAGCGGGAGACAAGGGGACAGGGGGACCAGGGAAAAACTGTTTTTT. Looking up the rest from reference TRBV7-9 and TRBJ1-4 gives the full variable domain: DTGVSQNPRHKITKRGQNVTFRCDPISEHNRLYWYRQTLGQGPEFLTYFQNEAQLEKSRLLSDRFSAERPKGSFSTLEIQRTEQGDSAMYLCASSGRQGDRGTREKLFFGSGTQLSVL.

The chain's CDR3 is CASSFGQGGEQYF. CDR3 in DNA: TGTGCCAGCAGCTTCGGACAGGGTGGCGAGCAGTACTTC. The rearrangement links TRBV7-6 to TRBJ2-7; TRBD1 aligns across 8 bases. The CDR3 loop spans 13 amino acids. The ends lost 3 bases at V and 6 bases at J; junction bases unmatched: 4. Germline values: CDR1 SGHVS, CDR2 FNYEAQ.

The chain uses TRBV23-1 and TRBJ2-5; D is perhaps TRBD1 (6 bases). TRBV23-1 is placed among ORFs of uncertain function. The CDR3 length is 17 residues. V was trimmed by 2 bases and J by 5 bases, leaving 21 bases between them. CDR3 in DNA: TGCGCCAGCAGTCAAGGGATTCGGACAGCCTTGAGCGAGACCCAGTACTTC. As protein: CASSQGIRTALSETQYF.

The chain carries TRBV24-1 and TRBJ2-2; the match to TRBD1 covers 11 bases. Germline V lookup: CDR1 KGHDR, CDR2 SFDVKD. V gave up 1 base and J gave up 4 bases; unmatched junction bases: 4. The CDR3 covers 17 residues. CDR3 DNA: TGTGCCACCAGTGATTTAGGGACAGGGGGTTTCACCGGGGAGCTGTTTTTT. It encodes CATSDLGTGGFTGELFF.

CDR3: CASSYSGGGETQYF. CDR3 sequence (DNA): TGTGCCAGCAGTTACTCCGGGGGGGGCGAGACCCAGTACTTC. The rearrangement uses TRBV6-6 and TRBJ2-5, with 8 bases fitting TRBD2. This CDR3 contains 14 residues. J gave up 5 bases and V 0 bases, and 2 bases lay outside the gene matches. CDR1 is MNHNY, CDR2 SVGAGI, per germline (reference sequence).

The chain recombines TRBV6-5 with TRBJ1-4; D gene uncertain. V was cut by 6 bases and J by 1 base, with 12 bases left in between. The CDR3 runs to 15 residues. Per germline, CDR1 MNHEY and CDR2 SVGAGI. Here the CDR3 DNA reads TGTGCCAGCAGGGGTACAACAGTAACTAATGAAAAACTGTTTTTT. It yields the protein CASRGTTVTNEKLFF.

The genes are TRBV7-8 and TRBJ2-2; 9 bases line up with TRBD2. CDR3 length equals 18 residues. Per the germline V gene, CDR1 is SGHVS and CDR2 is FQNEAQ. The junction had 12 bases not matched to a gene; V was cut back by 5 bases and J by 2 bases. This CDR3 is CASSLREASGTNTGELFF. Here the CDR3 DNA reads TGTGCCAGCAGCCTGAGAGAGGCTAGCGGGACTAACACCGGGGAGCTGTTTTTT.

This chain connects TRBV30 to TRBJ2-7; possibly TRBD2 for D (5 bases). The CDR3 contains 12 residues. With 0 bases removed from V and 2 bases from J, the gap between germline ends came to 5 bases. The germline gives CDR1 GTSNPN, CDR2 SVGIG (reference sequence). The CDR3 sequence: CAWSVGTYEQYF. As DNA, the CDR3 is TGTGCCTGGAGTGTCGGGACCTACGAGCAGTACTTC.

The rearrangement joins TRBV7-3 to TRBJ1-1; possible D gene TRBD1, 5 bases. CDR1 is SGHTA and CDR2 is FQGTGA in the germline V gene. The CDR3 is made up of 14 amino acids. V lost 2 bases and J lost 5, with 12 bases in between. The chain's CDR3 is CASSLSRDGTEAFF. The CDR3 bases are TGTGCCAGCAGCTTATCCAGGGATGGTACTGAAGCTTTCTTT.

The V gene is TRBV12-3 or TRBV12-4, the J gene TRBJ1-2, with D hard to call. V was clipped by 4 bases and J by 9 bases, with 12 bases between them. The CDR3 sequence is 12 residues long. The CDR3 spells CASSSPRGSYTF. The CDR3 coding sequence is TGTGCCAGCAGTTCCCCAAGAGGTAGCTACACCTTC.

The rearrangement links TRBV11-2 to TRBJ2-1; D is unresolved. The CDR3 is 13 residues long. Germline lookup yields CDR1 SGHAT and CDR2 FQNNGV. V shed 6 bases and J shed 7 bases, with 13 bases lying between them. The CDR3 DNA is TGTGCCAGCAGGCACGGCGGTTTGAATGAGCAGTTCTTC. Amino acid sequence: CASRHGGLNEQFF.

The J gene is TRBJ1-1, the V gene TRBV2; 8 bases map to TRBD1. Germline V gene lookup returns CDR1 SNHLY and CDR2 FYNNEI. Trimming cost V 4 bases and J 4 bases; bases outside gene matches: 8. This CDR3 is built from 15 residues. The CDR3 spells CASSGQGALGTEAFF. The CDR3 nucleotides read TGTGCCAGCAGTGGGCAGGGGGCGCTTGGCACTGAAGCTTTCTTT.

CDR3: CASSSSAGVPNQPQHF. The CDR3 nucleotides are TGTGCCAGCAGCTCGTCTGCGGGGGTACCCAATCAGCCCCAGCATTTT. This chain connects TRBV5-8 to TRBJ1-5, with TRBD1 as a possible D gene (5 bases). V was clipped by 3 bases and J by 3 bases, with 16 bases between them. Germline CDR1 reads SGHTS; CDR2 reads YDEGEE. This CDR3 has 16 amino acids.

The CDR3 sequence: CASSYHGTGWSGANVLTF. DNA of the CDR3: TGTGCCAGCAGTTACCATGGGACAGGGTGGTCCGGGGCCAACGTCCTGACTTTC. V gene TRBV6-2 or TRBV6-3 combines with J gene TRBJ2-6; 9 bases are shared with TRBD1. The germline V gene has CDR1 MNHEY and CDR2 SVGEGT. The CDR3 has 18 residues. Unmatched junction bases numbered 9, after V lost 2 bases and J lost 4 bases.

The chain employs TRBV6-5 and TRBJ2-7; TRBD1 matches at 7 bases. Losses at the gene ends were 7 bases for V and 2 bases for J; bases not matched to a gene: 8. This CDR3 is built from 14 residues. Per germline, CDR1 MNHEY and CDR2 SVGAGI. The DNA for the CDR3 is TGTGCCAGCAAACGGGACAGTGGTGCCTACGAGCAGTACTTC. It codes for CASKRDSGAYEQYF.

The chain carries TRBV6-2 or TRBV6-3 and TRBJ1-1; no clear D gene. CDR1 and CDR2 (germline): MNHEY, SVGEGT. The length of the CDR3 is 13 residues. Trimming left V 2 bases short and J 1 base short, with 5 bases between. The CDR3 spells CASSYGENTEAFF. CDR3 coding DNA: TGTGCCAGCAGTTACGGAGAGAACACTGAAGCTTTCTTT.

This sequence joins TRBV19 and TRBJ2-3; 9 bases are a match to TRBD2. The V segment lost 5 bases and the J segment 6 bases; nucleotides outside the gene matches: 18. CDR3 length: 18 amino acids. Germline CDR1 and CDR2: LNHDA and SQIVND (reference sequence). CDR3 sequence reads: CASSPQSWVSGSRDTQYF. As DNA, the CDR3 is TGTGCCAGTAGTCCTCAATCCTGGGTTAGCGGGAGTAGGGATACGCAGTATTTT.